The following is a T cell receptor (beta chain) sequence with its context. The CDR3 has 14 residues. The J segment lost 4 bases and the V segment lost 8 bases, leaving 7 bases of the junction unmatched. Germline CDR1 reads MNHEY; CDR2 reads SMNVEV (reference sequence). This sample stems from a study of blood T cell repertoires in COVID-19. Whole-study context: COVID-19 samples collected from the United States, Italy and Spain covered acute and convalescent phases. The cDNA or gDNA used as material had been derived from T cells, B-cell-depleted T cells, or PBMCs.

Authors' data handling: Amplifying reference gene primers gave estimates of nucleated cell counts. Assay used: immunoSEQ multiplex PCR; TCRdb lists only in-frame clones, some missing. V, J and clone size reflect that table, while D and trimming were determined from the DNA. The repertoire has 240,000 or so clones, roughly 80% of them found once; the top ten carry approximately 9.6%. The TCR was taken from a woman older than 75 with acute or convalescent COVID-19. Sequencing was done on a sample of peripheral blood. V is TRBV27 and J is TRBJ2-7; 11 bases align to TRBD1. Here the CDR3 reads CASPPGQGAYEQYF. CDR3 nucleotide sequence: TGTGCCAGCCCCCCCGGACAGGGGGCTTACGAGCAGTACTTC.